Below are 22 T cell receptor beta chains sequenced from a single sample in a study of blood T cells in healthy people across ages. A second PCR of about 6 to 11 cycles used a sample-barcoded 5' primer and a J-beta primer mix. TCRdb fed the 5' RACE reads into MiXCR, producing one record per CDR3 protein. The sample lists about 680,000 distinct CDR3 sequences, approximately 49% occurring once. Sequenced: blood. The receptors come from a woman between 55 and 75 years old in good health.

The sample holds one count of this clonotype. The CDR3 loop reads CSVEGLAGAVSYNEQFF. The CDR3 region has the DNA TGCAGCGTTGAAGGCCTAGCGGGAGCCGTGTCATACAATGAGCAGTTCTTC. V usage is TRBV29-1 and J usage is TRBJ2-1; TRBD2 matches at 10 bases. J gave up 4 bases and V 1 base, and 10 bases lay outside the gene matches. Germline values: CDR1 SQVTM, CDR2 ANQGSEA. The length of the CDR3 is 17 residues.

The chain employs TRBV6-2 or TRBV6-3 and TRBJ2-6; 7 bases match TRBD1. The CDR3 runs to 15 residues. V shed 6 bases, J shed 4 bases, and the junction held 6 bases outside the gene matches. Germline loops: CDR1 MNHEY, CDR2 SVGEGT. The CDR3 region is CASSKGGGGANVLTF. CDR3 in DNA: TGTGCCAGCAGCAAAGGGGGCGGAGGGGCCAACGTCCTGACTTTC.

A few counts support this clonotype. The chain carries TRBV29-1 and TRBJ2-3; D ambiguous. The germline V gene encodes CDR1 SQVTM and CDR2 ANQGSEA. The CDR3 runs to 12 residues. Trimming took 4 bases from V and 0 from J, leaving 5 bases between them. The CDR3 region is CSVAPSTDTQYF. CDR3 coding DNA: TGCAGCGTTGCCCCCAGCACAGATACGCAGTATTTT.

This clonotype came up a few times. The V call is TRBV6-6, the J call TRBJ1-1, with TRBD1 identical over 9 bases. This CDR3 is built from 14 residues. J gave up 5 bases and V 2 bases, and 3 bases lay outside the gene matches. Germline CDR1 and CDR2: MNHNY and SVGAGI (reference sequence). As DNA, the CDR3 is TGTGCCAGCAGTTACAGGGACAGGGCTACTGAAGCTTTCTTT. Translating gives CASSYRDRATEAFF.

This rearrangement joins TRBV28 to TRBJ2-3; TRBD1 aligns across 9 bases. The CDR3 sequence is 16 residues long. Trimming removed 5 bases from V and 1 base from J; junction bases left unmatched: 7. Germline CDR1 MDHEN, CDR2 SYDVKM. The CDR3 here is CASSIETGGGTDTQYF. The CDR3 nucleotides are TGTGCCAGCAGTATCGAGACAGGGGGTGGCACAGATACGCAGTATTTT.

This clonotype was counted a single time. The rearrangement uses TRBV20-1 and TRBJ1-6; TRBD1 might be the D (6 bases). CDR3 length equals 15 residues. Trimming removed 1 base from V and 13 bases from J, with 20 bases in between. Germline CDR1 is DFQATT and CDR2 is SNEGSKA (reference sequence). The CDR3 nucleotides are TGCAGTGCTAGAGGGAGGGGGGACCCCATTGGGCCCCTCCACTTT. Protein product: CSARGRGDPIGPLHF.

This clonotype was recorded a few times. The CDR3 DNA follows: TGCAGTGCTAGGCGGGGCGAGTTCCGGGAGCAGTTCTTC. This translates into CSARRGEFREQFF. This sequence joins TRBV20-1 and TRBJ2-1, with D possibly being TRBD2 (6 bases). The V end was cut by 3 bases, the J end by 10 bases, with 16 bases between. The CDR3 runs to 13 residues. CDR1 and CDR2 (germline): DFQATT, SNEGSKA (reference sequence).

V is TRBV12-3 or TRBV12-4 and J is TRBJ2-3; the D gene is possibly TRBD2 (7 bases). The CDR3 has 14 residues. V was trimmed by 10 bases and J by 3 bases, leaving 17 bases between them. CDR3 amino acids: CAIKGGVSTDTQYF. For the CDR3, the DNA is TGTGCCATCAAGGGGGGGGTCTCGACAGATACGCAGTATTTT.

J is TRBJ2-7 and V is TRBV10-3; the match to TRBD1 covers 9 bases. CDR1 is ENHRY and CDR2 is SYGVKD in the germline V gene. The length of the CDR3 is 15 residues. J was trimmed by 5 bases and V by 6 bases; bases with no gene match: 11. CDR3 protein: CAIRQQGAFINEQYF. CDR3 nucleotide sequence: TGTGCCATCAGACAACAGGGGGCTTTTATTAACGAGCAGTACTTC.

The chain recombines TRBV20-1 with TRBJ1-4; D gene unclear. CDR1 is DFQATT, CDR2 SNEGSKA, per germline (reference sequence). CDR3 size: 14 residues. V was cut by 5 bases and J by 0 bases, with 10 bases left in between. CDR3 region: CSAELRATNEKLFF. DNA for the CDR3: TGCAGTGCTGAATTAAGGGCAACTAATGAAAAACTGTTTTTT.

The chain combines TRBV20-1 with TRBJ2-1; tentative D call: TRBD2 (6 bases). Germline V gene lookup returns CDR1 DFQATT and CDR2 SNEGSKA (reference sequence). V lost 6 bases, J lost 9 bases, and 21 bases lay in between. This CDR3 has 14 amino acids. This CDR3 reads CSACLAKDGSEQFF. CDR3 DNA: TGCAGTGCGTGCCTAGCGAAAGATGGTAGTGAGCAGTTCTTC.

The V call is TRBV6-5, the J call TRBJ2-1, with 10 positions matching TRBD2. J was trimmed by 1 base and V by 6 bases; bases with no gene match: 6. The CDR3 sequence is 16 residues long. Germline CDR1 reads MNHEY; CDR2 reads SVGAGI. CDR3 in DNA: TGTGCCAGCAGGGATGAAGCGGGAGGGTCCTACAATGAGCAGTTCTTC. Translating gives CASRDEAGGSYNEQFF.

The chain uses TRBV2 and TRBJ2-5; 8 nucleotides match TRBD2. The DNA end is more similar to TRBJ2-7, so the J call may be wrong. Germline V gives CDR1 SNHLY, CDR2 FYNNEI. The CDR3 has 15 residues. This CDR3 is CASSGLNGRAHEQYF. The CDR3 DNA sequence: TGTGCCAGCAGTGGCCTTAACGGGAGGGCCCACGAGCAGTACTTC.

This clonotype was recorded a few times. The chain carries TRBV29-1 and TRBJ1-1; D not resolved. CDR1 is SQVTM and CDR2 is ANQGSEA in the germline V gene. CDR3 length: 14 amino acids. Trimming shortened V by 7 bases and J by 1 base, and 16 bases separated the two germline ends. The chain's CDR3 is CSAQAQEGNTEAFF. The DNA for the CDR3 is TGCAGCGCCCAAGCCCAGGAGGGGAACACTGAAGCTTTCTTT.

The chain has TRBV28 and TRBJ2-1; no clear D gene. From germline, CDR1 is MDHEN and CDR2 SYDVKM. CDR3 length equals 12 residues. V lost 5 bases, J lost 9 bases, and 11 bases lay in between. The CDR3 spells CASSPPKVEQFF. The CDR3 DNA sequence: TGTGCCAGCAGTCCCCCTAAGGTTGAGCAGTTCTTC.

The CDR3 nucleotides are TGCGCCAGCTGTTGGGCGGGAGGAAGCACAGATACGCAGTATTTT. Translating gives CASCWAGGSTDTQYF. The V and J genes are TRBV5-1 and TRBJ2-3, with 8 bases fitting TRBD2. The CDR3 has 15 amino acids. J lost 0 bases, V lost 7 bases, and 7 bases had no gene match. Looked up from germline, CDR1 is SGHRS and CDR2 is YFSETQ.

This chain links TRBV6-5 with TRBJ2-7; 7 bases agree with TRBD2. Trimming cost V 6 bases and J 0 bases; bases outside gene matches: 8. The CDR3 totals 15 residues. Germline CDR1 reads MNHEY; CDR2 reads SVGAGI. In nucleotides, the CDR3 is TGTGCCAGCAGCACAACCGGGAGGAGCTCCTACGAGCAGTACTTC. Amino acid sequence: CASSTTGRSSYEQYF.

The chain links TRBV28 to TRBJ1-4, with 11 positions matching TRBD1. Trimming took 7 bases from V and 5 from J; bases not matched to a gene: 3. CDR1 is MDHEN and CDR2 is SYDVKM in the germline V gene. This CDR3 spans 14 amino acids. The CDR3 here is CASKGTGGNEKLFF. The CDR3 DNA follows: TGTGCCAGCAAGGGGACAGGGGGGAATGAAAAACTGTTTTTT.

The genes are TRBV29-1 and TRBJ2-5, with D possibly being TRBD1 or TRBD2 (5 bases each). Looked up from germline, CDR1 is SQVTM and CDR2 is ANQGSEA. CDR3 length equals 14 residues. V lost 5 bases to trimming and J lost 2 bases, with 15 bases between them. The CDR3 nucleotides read TGCAGCGTTCGGGACCGGATCAATCAAGAGACCCAGTACTTC. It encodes CSVRDRINQETQYF.

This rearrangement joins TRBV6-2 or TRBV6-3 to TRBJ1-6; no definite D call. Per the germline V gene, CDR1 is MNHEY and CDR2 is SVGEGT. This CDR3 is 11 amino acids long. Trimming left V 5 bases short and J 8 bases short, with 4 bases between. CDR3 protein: CASSDYSPLHF. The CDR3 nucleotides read TGTGCCAGCAGTGACTATTCACCCCTCCACTTT.

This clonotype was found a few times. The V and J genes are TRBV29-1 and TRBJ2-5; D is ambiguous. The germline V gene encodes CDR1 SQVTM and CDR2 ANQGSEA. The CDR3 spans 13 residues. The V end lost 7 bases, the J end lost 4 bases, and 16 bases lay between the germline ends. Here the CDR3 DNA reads TGCAGCGCAACAGACACCACAACAGAGACCCAGTACTTC. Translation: CSATDTTTETQYF.

The CDR3 DNA is TGTGCCAGCAGTTCCGGGACTAGCGGGACCTTGCACACAGATACGCAGTATTTT. Translated: CASSSGTSGTLHTDTQYF. The chain employs TRBV12-3 or TRBV12-4 and TRBJ2-3; 13 nucleotides match TRBD2. Trimming removed 4 bases from V and 2 bases from J; junction bases left unmatched: 9. The CDR3 sequence is 18 residues long.